The source of this T cell receptor (beta chain) is a study of identical twins. TCRdb re-analysed the 5' RACE reads in MiXCR, keeping a single row per CDR3 protein. Counted here are around 680,000 distinct CDR3 sequences, 8.6% occurring once; the ten biggest clones make up approximately 0.96%. These sequences were also reported in another study, on yellow fever vaccine responses in identical twins.

The sample comprised PBMCs. This clonotype was obtained from a woman aged 18-29 years in good health.

The CDR3 DNA reads TGTGCCAGTAGAGATAGCGGGAGATCCTACGAGCAGTACTTC. It codes for CASRDSGRSYEQYF. The chain uses TRBV19 and TRBJ2-7; 9 bases are shared with TRBD2. V lost 6 bases to trimming and J lost 1 base; unmatched junction nucleotides: 4. The germline CDR1 and CDR2 sequences are LNHDA and SQIVND (reference sequence). This CDR3 is built from 14 residues.